These 23 T cell receptor beta chains were sequenced from one sample in a study of regulatory dendritic cells for organ transplantation. Antigens of these TCRs are unknown. Profiled with immunoSEQ multiplex PCR; TCRdb holds only in-frame clones, not every one. The profile covers 13,000 or so clones, with about three fifths appearing a single time and about 1.1% taken by the ten largest. Sorted subsets were CFSE-labeled and cultured four to five days with allogeneic dendritic cells. The sample consisted of naive CD8+ T cells from blood cultured with dendritic cells. Subset here: CD45RA+ naive T cells. Every receptor here comes from a human donor in good health.

This clone was picked up a small number of times. The V and J genes are TRBV7-3 and TRBJ2-5, with D possibly matching TRBD2 (7 bases). The CDR3 runs to 14 residues. Germline V gene lookup returns CDR1 SGHTA and CDR2 FQGTGA. V was trimmed by 5 bases and J by 4 bases, leaving 14 bases between them. CDR3 in DNA: TGTGCCAGCAGCCCCGGGGGGCCGAGAGAGACCCAGTACTTC. Its translation: CASSPGGPRETQYF.

The rearrangement joins TRBV7-9 to TRBJ2-7; 9 nucleotides align to TRBD1. This CDR3 region has 12 residues. Germline loops: CDR1 SEHNR, CDR2 FQNEAQ (reference sequence). J lost 6 bases, V lost 5 bases, and 2 bases had no gene match. In DNA, the CDR3 is TGTGCCAGCAGCCGGACAGGGGCCGAGCAGTACTTC. Translated, it gives CASSRTGAEQYF.

This clone has just a few counts. The V gene is TRBV6-5, the J gene TRBJ2-7, with a weak D call TRBD1 (5 bases). CDR3 length: 16 residues. CDR1 is MNHEY, CDR2 SVGAGI, per germline. V lost 0 bases and J lost 0, with 12 bases in between. Here the CDR3 DNA reads TGTGCCAGCAGTTACTCCAGGACATTACCCTCCTACGAGCAGTACTTC. This codes for CASSYSRTLPSYEQYF.

The chain employs TRBV5-5 and TRBJ2-7, with 7 bases lining up with TRBD2. The V and J ends lost 0 bases and 5 bases, in that order; junction bases with no gene match: 2. The CDR3 runs to 13 residues. In germline, CDR1 is SGHKS, CDR2 YYEKEE (reference sequence). Written as DNA, the CDR3 is TGTGCCAGCAGCTTGGACGCGGGAGACGAGCAGTACTTC. It encodes CASSLDAGDEQYF.

This sequence joins TRBV7-8 and TRBJ2-1; tentatively, D is TRBD2 (6 bases). Germline V gene lookup returns CDR1 SGHVS and CDR2 FQNEAQ. This CDR3 is built from 14 residues. Trimming left V 3 bases short and J 3 bases short, with 9 bases between. CDR3 sequence (DNA): TGTGCCAGCAGCTTGGACGGGGGCTACAATGAGCAGTTCTTC. Its protein is CASSLDGGYNEQFF. Supplemented by reference TRBV7-8 and TRBJ2-1, the full variable domain reads GAGVSQSPRYKVAKRGQDVALRCDPISGHVSLFWYQQALGQGPEFLTYFQNEAQLDKSGLPSDRFFAERPEGSVSTLKIQRTQQEDSAVYLCASSLDGGYNEQFFGPGTRLTVL.

This chain joins TRBV11-2 and TRBJ2-7; 9 bases are a match to TRBD2. The J segment lost 0 bases and the V segment lost 5 bases, leaving 2 bases of the junction unmatched. From germline, CDR1 is SGHAT and CDR2 FQNNGV. CDR3 size: 14 residues. The CDR3 loop reads CASSLAGSSYEQYF. The CDR3 DNA sequence: TGTGCCAGCAGCCTAGCGGGGAGCTCCTACGAGCAGTACTTC.

This clone was detected only once. V is TRBV5-1 and J is TRBJ2-6, with a tentative D call TRBD1 (5 bases). This CDR3 has 17 amino acids. The V gene lost 0 bases and the J gene lost 4 bases, with 14 bases spanning the gap. Germline loops: CDR1 SGHRS, CDR2 YFSETQ. The CDR3 sequence is CASSLETAGPGANVLTF. CDR3 DNA sequence: TGCGCCAGCAGCTTGGAAACCGCAGGGCCCGGGGCCAACGTCCTGACTTTC.

The CDR3, as DNA: TGTGCCAGCAGTTCCCCGGGACAGAGCTCCTACGAGCAGTACTTC. This translates into CASSSPGQSSYEQYF. The chain employs TRBV6-6 and TRBJ2-7; 7 bases are shared with TRBD1. The CDR3 contains 15 residues. V lost 4 bases to trimming and J lost 0 bases; unmatched junction nucleotides: 6. Germline CDR1 is MNHNY and CDR2 is SVGAGI (reference sequence).

The chain couples TRBV7-7 to TRBJ2-5; D might be TRBD2 (6 bases). This CDR3 comprises 14 residues. The V gene lost 4 bases and the J gene lost 6 bases, with 15 bases spanning the gap. Germline V gene lookup returns CDR1 SSHAT and CDR2 FNYEAQ (reference sequence). The CDR3 is CASSSWTGGKTQYF. The DNA for the CDR3 is TGTGCCAGCAGCTCATGGACTGGGGGGAAGACCCAGTACTTC.

The genes are TRBV11-1 and TRBJ2-7, with 7 bases lining up with TRBD1. V shed 4 bases and J 3 bases; nucleotides not matched to a gene: 6. Per germline, CDR1 SGHAT and CDR2 FQDESV (reference sequence). This CDR3 has 14 amino acids. For the CDR3, the DNA is TGTGCCAGCAGCTCAGGACAGGCAATCTACGAGCAGTACTTC. Its protein product is CASSSGQAIYEQYF.

The chain employs TRBV10-3 and TRBJ1-6, with 7 bases identical to TRBD1. Germline CDR1 is ENHRY and CDR2 is SYGVKD. The CDR3 totals 15 residues. V was pared by 1 base and J by 9 bases, with 6 bases of the junction left unmatched. The CDR3 coding sequence is TGTGCCATCAGTGAGTTTTACAGGGGCCCTTCACCCCTCCACTTT. It specifies CAISEFYRGPSPLHF.

The chain recombines TRBV4-3 with TRBJ1-3; D gene unclear. The CDR3 sequence is 14 residues long. Deletions cut 2 bases from V and 0 bases from J, with 5 bases between. CDR1 and CDR2 (germline): LGHNA, YSLEER. Here the CDR3 DNA reads TGCGCCAGCAGCCAACGGGGCTCTGGAAACACCATATATTTT. Translating it yields CASSQRGSGNTIYF.

J is TRBJ2-2 and V is TRBV19; 7 positions match TRBD2. The CDR3 has 13 residues. Germline-derived CDR1 and CDR2 are LNHDA and SQIVND (reference sequence). V trimming: 6 bases; J trimming: 6 bases; junction bases outside the gene matches: 4. The DNA for the CDR3 is TGTGCCAGTAGCTGGACTAGGGCCGGGGAGCTGTTTTTT. This gives the protein CASSWTRAGELFF.

V gene TRBV4-2 combines with J gene TRBJ2-1; D ambiguous. Trimming left V 4 bases short and J 10 bases short, with 14 bases between. This CDR3 contains 13 residues. Germline loops: CDR1 LGHNA, CDR2 YNFKEQ. In nucleotides, the CDR3 is TGTGCCAGCAGCCCCCTAGTAGCTAACGAGCAGTTCTTC. Amino acids: CASSPLVANEQFF.

The rearrangement joins TRBV6-5 to TRBJ2-2, with D possibly matching TRBD1 (5 bases). The germline CDR1 and CDR2 sequences are MNHEY and SVGAGI. Trimming removed 4 bases from V and 4 bases from J, with 7 bases in between. CDR3 length: 13 amino acids. The CDR3 reads CASSWTFTGELFF. CDR3 nucleotides: TGTGCCAGCAGTTGGACATTCACCGGGGAGCTGTTTTTT.

The chain has TRBV4-1 and TRBJ1-2, with D perhaps matching TRBD1 (6 bases). Germline CDR1 and CDR2: MGHRA and YSYEKL. Trimming removed 0 bases from V and 4 bases from J, with 18 bases in between. CDR3 length equals 17 residues. CDR3 in amino acids: CASSQDQDSRAAYGYTF. CDR3 nucleotide sequence: TGCGCCAGCAGCCAAGATCAGGACAGTAGAGCGGCCTATGGCTACACCTTC.

This rearrangement joins TRBV19 to TRBJ2-7; tentatively, D is TRBD1 (5 bases). V lost 5 bases and J 0 bases, leaving 11 bases between the germline ends. Looked up from germline, CDR1 is LNHDA and CDR2 is SQIVND (reference sequence). The CDR3 consists of 14 residues. CDR3 sequence reads: CASSPAGFSYEQYF. CDR3 nucleotides: TGTGCCAGTAGTCCTGCAGGGTTCTCCTACGAGCAGTACTTC.

This clone showed up just once. This chain connects TRBV11-2 to TRBJ1-3; 10 bases align to TRBD1. This CDR3 is 18 amino acids long. Germline values: CDR1 SGHAT, CDR2 FQNNGV. J lost 5 bases, V lost 5 bases, and 15 bases had no gene match. CDR3 protein: CASSTVLPGQGKRNTIYF. In DNA form, the CDR3 reads TGTGCCAGCAGCACCGTCCTTCCGGGACAGGGGAAAAGAAACACCATATATTTT.

Worth noting for this clone: One junction end disagrees with the germline gene, perhaps due to a read error. The CDR3 here is CSVEEDRGLDLYEQYF. CDR3 nucleotide sequence: TGCAGCGTGGAAGAGGACAGGGGCCTTGATCTCTACGAGCAGTACTTC. The chain joins TRBV29-1 to TRBJ2-7; 9 bases match TRBD1. Per germline, CDR1 SQVTM and CDR2 ANQGSEA. The CDR3 runs 16 residues.

The chain has TRBV6-5 and TRBJ1-2; TRBD1 agrees at 10 bases. The junction had 1 base not matched to a gene; V was cut back by 2 bases and J by 1 base. The germline CDR1 and CDR2 sequences are MNHEY and SVGAGI. The CDR3 extends over 15 amino acids. The DNA for the CDR3 is TGTGCCAGCAGTTACGGACAGGGGGATAACTATGGCTACACCTTC. Translating it yields CASSYGQGDNYGYTF.

The sample holds a few counts of this clone. The rearrangement uses TRBV4-1 and TRBJ1-1; a possible D gene is TRBD1 (5 bases). CDR3 size: 16 residues. The germline V and J ends were trimmed by 0 bases and 3 bases, with 14 bases remaining between them. CDR1 and CDR2 (germline): MGHRA, YSYEKL. CDR3 in DNA: TGCGCCAGCAGCCAAGATCTCGGGGGGATAGACACTGAAGCTTTCTTT. It translates to CASSQDLGGIDTEAFF.

This chain joins TRBV2 and TRBJ1-1, with a weak D call TRBD1 (5 bases). The germline V gene encodes CDR1 SNHLY and CDR2 FYNNEI. The V and J ends lost 4 bases and 2 bases respectively, with 11 bases between them. The CDR3 sequence is 14 residues long. This CDR3 reads CASSGGWANTEAFF. CDR3 sequence (DNA): TGTGCCAGCAGTGGGGGCTGGGCCAACACTGAAGCTTTCTTT.

There are a few counts of this clone. This sequence joins TRBV29-1 and TRBJ1-1, with a tentative D call TRBD1 (6 bases). The CDR3 totals 12 residues. V was shortened by 4 bases and J by 6 bases, with 12 bases between the two germline ends. CDR1 and CDR2 (germline): SQVTM, ANQGSEA. The CDR3 region is CSVVGGPPEAFF. CDR3 nucleotide sequence: TGCAGCGTTGTTGGGGGCCCCCCTGAAGCTTTCTTT.